Below, one T cell receptor beta chain is given with its context. The data were obtained in a study of blood T cell repertoires in COVID-19. Study at large: Collection of acute and convalescent COVID-19 samples took place in the United States, Italy and Spain. The analysed material was cDNA or gDNA that came from T cells, B-cell-depleted T cells, or PBMCs.

In the study's own analysis: Counts of nucleated cells, estimated from reference gene primer amplification, were obtained. Clones were sequenced by immunoSEQ multiplex PCR, and TCRdb holds only the in-frame ones, with some missing. That table gives V, J and clone size, and the DNA gave D and trimming. The sample lists fewer than 450,000 clones, 88% occurring once. Germline CDR1 SQVTM, CDR2 ANQGSEA. V shed 1 base, J shed 9 bases, and the junction held 14 bases outside the gene matches. This CDR3 has 17 amino acids. This sequence originates from a woman between 50 and 59 years old with COVID-19, enrolled during active disease. The rearrangement joins TRBV29-1 to TRBJ2-1, with 11 positions matching TRBD2. The sample taken for sequencing was peripheral blood. The CDR3 is CSVEAPLLAGGPGEQFF. CDR3 coding DNA: TGCAGCGTTGAAGCCCCCCTTTTAGCGGGGGGGCCTGGTGAGCAGTTCTTC.